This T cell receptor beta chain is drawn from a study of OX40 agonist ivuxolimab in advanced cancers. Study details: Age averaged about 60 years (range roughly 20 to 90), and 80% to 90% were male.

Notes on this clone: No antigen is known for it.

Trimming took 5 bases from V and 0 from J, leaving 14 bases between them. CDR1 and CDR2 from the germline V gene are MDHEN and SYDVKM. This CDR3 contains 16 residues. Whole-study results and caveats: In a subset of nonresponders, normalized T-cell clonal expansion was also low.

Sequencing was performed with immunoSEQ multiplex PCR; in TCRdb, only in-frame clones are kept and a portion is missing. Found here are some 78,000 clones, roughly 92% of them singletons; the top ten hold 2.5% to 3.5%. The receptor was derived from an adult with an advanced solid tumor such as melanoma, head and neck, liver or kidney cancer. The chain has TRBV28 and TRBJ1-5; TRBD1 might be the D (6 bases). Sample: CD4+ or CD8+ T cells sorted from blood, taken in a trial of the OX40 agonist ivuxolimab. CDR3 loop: CASSPPGQNSNQPQHF. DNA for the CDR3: TGTGCCAGCAGTCCACCGGGACAAAATAGCAATCAGCCCCAGCATTTT. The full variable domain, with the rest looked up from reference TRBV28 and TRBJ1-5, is DVKVTQSSRYLVKRTGEKVFLECVQDMDHENMFWYRQDPGLGLRLIYFSYDVKMKEKGDIPEGYSVSREKKERFSLILESASTNQTSMYLCASSPPGQNSNQPQHFGDGTRLSIL.